This note documents a single TCR beta chain sequence. The target antigen is unknown. Assay runs were performed at deep level. Per the original data handling: Junction-only sequences without quality scores came from ImmunoSEQ, so filtering differed. Only in-frame clones appear in the TCRdb table, and some are missing; sequencing was by immunoSEQ multiplex PCR. V and J calls plus clone size are reproduced from that table; the DNA served to infer D and trimming. The sample lists some 530,000 clones; 60% to 80% were seen once. The sample belongs to a study of shared clonotypes between healthy human individuals. Around 90 million PBMCs served as the genomic DNA source for unsorted samples. Study-wide results and caveats: Investigators expected sequencing depth to affect clonotype sharing among donors.

Germline CDR1 reads MDHEN; CDR2 reads SYDVKM. V lost 3 bases to trimming and J lost 7 bases, with 10 bases between them. The CDR3 loop spans 13 amino acids. The sequencing input was PBMCs. The receptor's source is a woman aged 35 to 49 in good health. Some clones in this sample may be carry-over from other donors' samples. This chain uses TRBV28 with TRBJ1-5, with D tentatively TRBD1 (5 bases). For the CDR3, the DNA is TGTGCCAGCAGTTTGGGGCAGGGCCAGCCCCAGCATTTT. Residues: CASSLGQGQPQHF.